This entry lists 7 T cell receptor beta chains sequenced from one sample in a study of graft-versus-host responses after intestinal transplantation. These receptors' targets are unknown. Sequencing was performed with immunoSEQ multiplex PCR; in TCRdb, only in-frame clones are kept and a portion is missing. The repertoire holds about 130,000 clones, with around 90% as singletons. The specimen comprised unstimulated CD4+ T cells sorted from spleen or lymph node cells, sampled before intestinal transplant. The receptors shown here come from a human donor who received an intestinal transplant.

The rearrangement links TRBV28 to TRBJ2-1, with 8 bases lining up with TRBD2. This CDR3 spans 15 amino acids. The germline V gene has CDR1 MDHEN and CDR2 SYDVKM. Trimming cost V 6 bases and J 6 bases; bases outside gene matches: 10. The CDR3 loop is CASSGPGLDGNEQFF. In DNA, the CDR3 is TGTGCCAGCAGCGGACCGGGACTAGACGGCAATGAGCAGTTCTTC.

The genes are TRBV4-1 and TRBJ2-1; 9 nucleotides align to TRBD2. Germline CDR1 is MGHRA and CDR2 is YSYEKL. The V segment lost 0 bases and the J segment 2 bases; nucleotides outside the gene matches: 8. The CDR3 is made up of 18 amino acids. CDR3 DNA sequence: TGCGCCAGCAGCCAAGATCGGGGTGTAGCGGGAGCCTACAATGAGCAGTTCTTC. This codes for CASSQDRGVAGAYNEQFF.

The CDR3 region is CSARMETQYF. In DNA, the CDR3 is TGCAGTGCTAGAATGGAGACCCAGTACTTC. This chain uses TRBV20-1 with TRBJ2-5; D uncertain. Germline assignment: CDR1 DFQATT and CDR2 SNEGSKA (reference sequence). The length of the CDR3 is 10 residues. V was clipped by 2 bases and J by 5 bases, with 3 bases between them.

The V and J genes are TRBV29-1 and TRBJ2-1; 8 bases are shared with TRBD1. CDR3 length equals 14 residues. Unmatched junction bases numbered 8, after V lost 3 bases and J lost 7 bases. Germline V gene sequence: CDR1 SQVTM, CDR2 ANQGSEA. Written as DNA, the CDR3 is TGCAGCGTTGAGCGGACAGGGTTAGGGAATGAGCAGTTCTTC. This translates into CSVERTGLGNEQFF.

This clone was detected only once. The chain employs TRBV9 and TRBJ1-6; a possible D gene is TRBD1 (6 bases). CDR3 length: 19 amino acids. With 3 bases removed from V and 6 bases from J, the gap between germline ends came to 25 bases. Germline V gene sequence: CDR1 SGDLS, CDR2 YYNGEE. The CDR3 reads CASSARRTVPKPPNSPLHF. Here the CDR3 DNA reads TGTGCCAGCAGCGCAAGACGGACAGTACCCAAACCTCCTAATTCACCCCTCCACTTT.

The chain joins TRBV12-5 to TRBJ1-2; D not resolved. V lost 6 bases, J lost 4 bases, and 12 bases lay in between. Germline-derived CDR1 and CDR2 are LGHNT and FRNRAP. CDR3 length: 13 residues. The CDR3 sequence is CASGPGMGYGYTF. The CDR3 nucleotides read TGTGCTAGTGGCCCCGGTATGGGCTATGGCTACACCTTC.

V is TRBV6-1 and J is TRBJ1-2, with 7 nucleotides matching TRBD1. Germline V lookup: CDR1 MNHNS, CDR2 SASEGT. The CDR3 is made up of 15 amino acids. Trimming took 7 bases from V and 0 from J; bases not matched to a gene: 8. CDR3 in amino acids: CASNQGQAPNYGYTF. Here the CDR3 DNA reads TGTGCCAGCAACCAAGGACAGGCCCCTAACTATGGCTACACCTTC.